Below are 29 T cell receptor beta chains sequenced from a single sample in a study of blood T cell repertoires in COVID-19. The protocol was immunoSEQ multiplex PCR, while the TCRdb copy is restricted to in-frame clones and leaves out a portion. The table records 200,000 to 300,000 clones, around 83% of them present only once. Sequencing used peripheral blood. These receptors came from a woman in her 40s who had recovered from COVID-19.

The CDR3 spells CASTSTVRGPQHF. Written as DNA, the CDR3 is TGTGCCAGCACCTCGACGGTGCGGGGGCCCCAGCATTTT. J is TRBJ1-5 and V is TRBV6-6; no clear D gene. Deletions cut 7 bases from V and 9 bases from J, with 16 bases between. This CDR3 comprises 13 residues. CDR1 is MNHNY and CDR2 is SVGAGI in the germline V gene (reference sequence).

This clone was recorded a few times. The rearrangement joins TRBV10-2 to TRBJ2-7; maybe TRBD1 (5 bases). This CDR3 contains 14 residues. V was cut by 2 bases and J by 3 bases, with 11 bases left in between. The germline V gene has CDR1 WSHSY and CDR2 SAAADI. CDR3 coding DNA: TGCGCCAGCAGTGAGGACAGAAACTACTACGAGCAGTACTTC. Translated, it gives CASSEDRNYYEQYF.

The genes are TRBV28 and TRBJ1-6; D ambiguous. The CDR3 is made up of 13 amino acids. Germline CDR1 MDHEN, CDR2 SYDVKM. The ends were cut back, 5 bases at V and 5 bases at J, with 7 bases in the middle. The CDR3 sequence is CASSPPNNSPLHF. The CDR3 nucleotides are TGTGCCAGCAGTCCCCCAAATAATTCACCCCTCCACTTT.

CDR3 amino acids: CASSSAGRRETQYF. CDR3 DNA: TGCGCCAGCAGCTCGGCGGGCAGGAGGGAGACCCAGTACTTC. The chain carries TRBV5-1 and TRBJ2-5; D may be TRBD2 (5 bases). Germline CDR1 reads SGHRS; CDR2 reads YFSETQ. This CDR3 spans 14 amino acids. Deletions cut 3 bases from V and 5 bases from J, with 14 bases between.

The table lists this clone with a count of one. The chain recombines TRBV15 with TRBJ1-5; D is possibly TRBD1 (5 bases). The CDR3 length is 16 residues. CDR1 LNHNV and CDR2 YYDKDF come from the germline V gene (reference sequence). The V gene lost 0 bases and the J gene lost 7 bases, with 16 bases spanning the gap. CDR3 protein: CATSRDWRGAIQPQHF. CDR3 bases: TGTGCCACCAGCAGAGATTGGAGGGGCGCAATCCAGCCCCAGCATTTT.

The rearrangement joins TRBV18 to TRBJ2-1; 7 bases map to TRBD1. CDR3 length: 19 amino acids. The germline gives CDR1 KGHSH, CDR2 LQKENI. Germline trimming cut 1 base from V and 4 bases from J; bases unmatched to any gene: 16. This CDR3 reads CASSPRGRQGFTQYNEQFF. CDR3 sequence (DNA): TGTGCCAGCTCACCACGGGGTAGACAGGGCTTCACCCAATACAATGAGCAGTTCTTC.

In nucleotides, the CDR3 is TGTGCCAGCAGCCAGGGACAGGGGGGATACAATGAGCAGTTCTTC. Its protein is CASSQGQGGYNEQFF. The chain joins TRBV7-2 to TRBJ2-1, with TRBD1 matching 11 bases. The junction had 4 bases not matched to a gene; V was cut back by 5 bases and J by 4 bases. The CDR3 extends over 15 amino acids. Germline-derived CDR1 and CDR2 are SGHTA and FQGNSA.

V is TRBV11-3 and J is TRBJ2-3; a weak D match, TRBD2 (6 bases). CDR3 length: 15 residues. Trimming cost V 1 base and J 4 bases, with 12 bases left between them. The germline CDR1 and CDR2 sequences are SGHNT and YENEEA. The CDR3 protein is CASSLGDLRADTQYF. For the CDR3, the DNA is TGTGCCAGCAGCTTAGGGGACTTGAGGGCAGATACGCAGTATTTT.

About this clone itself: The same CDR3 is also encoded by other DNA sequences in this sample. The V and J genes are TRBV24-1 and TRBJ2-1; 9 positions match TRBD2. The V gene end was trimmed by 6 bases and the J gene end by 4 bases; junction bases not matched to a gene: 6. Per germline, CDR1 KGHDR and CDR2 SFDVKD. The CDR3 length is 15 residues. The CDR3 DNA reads TGTGCCACCAGTAGGGGGCTAGCGGGGTACAATGAGCAGTTCTTC. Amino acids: CATSRGLAGYNEQFF.

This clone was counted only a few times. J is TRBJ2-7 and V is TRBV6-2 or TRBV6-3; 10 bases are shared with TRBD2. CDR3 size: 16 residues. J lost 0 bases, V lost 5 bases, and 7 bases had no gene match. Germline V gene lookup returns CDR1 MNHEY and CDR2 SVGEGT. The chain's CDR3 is CASSNLAGESSYEQYF. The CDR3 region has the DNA TGTGCCAGCAGTAACCTAGCGGGGGAAAGCTCCTACGAGCAGTACTTC.

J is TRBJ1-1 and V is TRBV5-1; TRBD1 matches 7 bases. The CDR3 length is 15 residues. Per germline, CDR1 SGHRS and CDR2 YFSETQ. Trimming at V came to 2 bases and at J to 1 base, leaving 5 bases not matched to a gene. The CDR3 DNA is TGCGCCAGCAGCTTAGGGGGCGAGGGGAACACTGAAGCTTTCTTT. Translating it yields CASSLGGEGNTEAFF.

CDR3 sequence (DNA): TGTGCCAGCAGGATCAGCGGGACCGACACCGGGGAGCTGTTTTTT. Translated, it gives CASRISGTDTGELFF. This chain uses TRBV6-5 with TRBJ2-2; TRBD2 matches 7 bases. This CDR3 comprises 15 residues. Per germline, CDR1 MNHEY and CDR2 SVGAGI. The trim removed 6 bases at V and 3 bases at J, leaving 7 bases unmatched.

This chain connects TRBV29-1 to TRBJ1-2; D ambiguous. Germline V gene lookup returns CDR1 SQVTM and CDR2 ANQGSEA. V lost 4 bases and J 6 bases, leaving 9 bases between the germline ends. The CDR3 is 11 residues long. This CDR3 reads CSVGGSHGYTF. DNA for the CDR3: TGCAGCGTTGGAGGCTCCCATGGCTACACCTTC. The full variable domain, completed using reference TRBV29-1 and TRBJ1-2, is SAVISQKPSRDICQRGTSLTIQCQVDSQVTMMFWYRQQPGQSLTLIATANQGSEATYESGFVIDKFPISRPNLTFSTLTVSNMSPEDSSIYLCSVGGSHGYTFGSGTRLTVV.

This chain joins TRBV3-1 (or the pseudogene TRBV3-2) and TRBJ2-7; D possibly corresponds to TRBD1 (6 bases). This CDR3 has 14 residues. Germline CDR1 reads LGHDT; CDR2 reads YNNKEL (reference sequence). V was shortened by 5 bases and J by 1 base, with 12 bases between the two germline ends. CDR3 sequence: CASSSTTGSYEQYF. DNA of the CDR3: TGTGCCAGCAGCTCTACGACAGGTTCCTACGAGCAGTACTTC.

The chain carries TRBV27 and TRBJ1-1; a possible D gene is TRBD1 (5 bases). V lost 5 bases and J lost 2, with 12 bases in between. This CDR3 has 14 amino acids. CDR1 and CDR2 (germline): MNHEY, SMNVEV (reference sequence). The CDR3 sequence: CASSTLTGNTEAFF. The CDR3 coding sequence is TGTGCCAGCAGTACCCTCACAGGTAACACTGAAGCTTTCTTT.

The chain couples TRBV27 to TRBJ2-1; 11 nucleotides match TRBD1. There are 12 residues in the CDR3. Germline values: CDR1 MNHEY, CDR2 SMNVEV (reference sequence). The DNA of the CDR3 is TGTGCGTCCGGGACAGGGGGAAATGAGCAGTTCTTC. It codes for CASGTGGNEQFF.

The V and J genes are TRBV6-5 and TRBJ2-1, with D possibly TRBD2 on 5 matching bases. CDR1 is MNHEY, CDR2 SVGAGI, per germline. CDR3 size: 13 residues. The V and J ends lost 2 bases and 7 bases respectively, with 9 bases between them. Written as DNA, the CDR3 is TGTGCCAGCAGTTACGGGAGAATGAATGAGCAGTTCTTC. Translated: CASSYGRMNEQFF.

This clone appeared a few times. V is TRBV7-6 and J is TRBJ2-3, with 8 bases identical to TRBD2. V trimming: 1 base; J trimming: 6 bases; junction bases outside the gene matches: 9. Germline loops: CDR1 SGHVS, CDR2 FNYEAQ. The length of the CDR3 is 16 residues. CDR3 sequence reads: CASSLDVPGGPDTQYF. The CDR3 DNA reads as TGTGCCAGCAGCTTAGATGTCCCGGGGGGGCCCGATACGCAGTATTTT.

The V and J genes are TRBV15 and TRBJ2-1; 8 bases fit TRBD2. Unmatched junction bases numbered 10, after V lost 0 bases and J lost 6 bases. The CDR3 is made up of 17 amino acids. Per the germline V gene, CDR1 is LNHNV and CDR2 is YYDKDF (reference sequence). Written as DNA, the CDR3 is TGTGCCACCAGCAGAGATCGGCGTCTCGGGAGGGCCAATGAGCAGTTCTTC. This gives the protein CATSRDRRLGRANEQFF.

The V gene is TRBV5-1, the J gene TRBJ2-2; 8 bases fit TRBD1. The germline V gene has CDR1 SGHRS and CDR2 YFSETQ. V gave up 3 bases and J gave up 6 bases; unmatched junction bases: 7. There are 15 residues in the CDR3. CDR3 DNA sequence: TGCGCCAGCAGCTCGGACAGGGTGGTCGCCGGGGAGCTGTTTTTT. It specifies CASSSDRVVAGELFF. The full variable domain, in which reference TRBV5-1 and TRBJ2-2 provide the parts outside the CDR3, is KAGVTQTPRYLIKTRGQQVTLSCSPISGHRSVSWYQQTPGQGLQFLFEYFSETQRNKGNFPGRFSGRQFSNSRSEMNVSTLELGDSALYLCASSSDRVVAGELFFGEGSRLTVL.

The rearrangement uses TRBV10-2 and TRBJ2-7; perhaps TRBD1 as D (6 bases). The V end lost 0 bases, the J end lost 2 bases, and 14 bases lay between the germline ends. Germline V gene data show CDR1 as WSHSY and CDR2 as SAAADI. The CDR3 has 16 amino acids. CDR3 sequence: CASSESRGSVTYEQYF. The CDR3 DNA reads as TGCGCCAGCAGTGAGTCGAGGGGGTCCGTCACCTACGAGCAGTACTTC.

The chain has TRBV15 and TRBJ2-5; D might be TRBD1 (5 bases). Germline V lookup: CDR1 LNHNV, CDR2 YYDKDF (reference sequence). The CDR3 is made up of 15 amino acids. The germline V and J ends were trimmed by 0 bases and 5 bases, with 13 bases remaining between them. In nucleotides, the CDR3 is TGTGCCACCAGCAGAGATCGTGGGGCGTGGGAGACCCAGTACTTC. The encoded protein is CATSRDRGAWETQYF.

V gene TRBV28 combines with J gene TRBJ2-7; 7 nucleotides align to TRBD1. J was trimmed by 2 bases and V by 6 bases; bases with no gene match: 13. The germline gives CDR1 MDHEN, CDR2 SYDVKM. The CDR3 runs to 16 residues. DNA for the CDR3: TGTGCCAGCAGCCTCAGTACAGGGGTTTGGGCCTACGAGCAGTACTTC. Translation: CASSLSTGVWAYEQYF.

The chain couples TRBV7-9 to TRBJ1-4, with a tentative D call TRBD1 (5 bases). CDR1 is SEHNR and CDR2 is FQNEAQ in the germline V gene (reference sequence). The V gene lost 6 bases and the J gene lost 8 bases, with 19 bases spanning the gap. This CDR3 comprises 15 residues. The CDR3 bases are TGTGCCAGCAGTAATATCCGGGACGGGGGGGAAAAACTGTTTTTT. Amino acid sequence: CASSNIRDGGEKLFF.

The CDR3 DNA reads as TGTGCCAGCAGCGCGCGCGGGGGGCGTTACAATGAGCAGTTCTTC. It codes for CASSARGGRYNEQFF. This chain joins TRBV2 and TRBJ2-1; TRBD2 aligns across 8 bases. This CDR3 is 15 amino acids long. V lost 6 bases to trimming and J lost 4 bases; unmatched junction nucleotides: 8. CDR1 is SNHLY and CDR2 is FYNNEI in the germline V gene.

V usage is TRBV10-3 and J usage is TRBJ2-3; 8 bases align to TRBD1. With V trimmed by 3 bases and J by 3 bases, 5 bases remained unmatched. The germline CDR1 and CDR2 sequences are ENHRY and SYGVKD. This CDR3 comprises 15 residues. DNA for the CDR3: TGTGCCATCAGTGACAGCCAGGGGGCAACAGATACGCAGTATTTT. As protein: CAISDSQGATDTQYF.

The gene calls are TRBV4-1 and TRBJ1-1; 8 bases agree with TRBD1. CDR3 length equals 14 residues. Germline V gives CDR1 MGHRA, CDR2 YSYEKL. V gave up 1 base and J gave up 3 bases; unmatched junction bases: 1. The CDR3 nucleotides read TGCGCCAGCAGCCAAGGACAGGGGTACACTGAAGCTTTCTTT. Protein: CASSQGQGYTEAFF.

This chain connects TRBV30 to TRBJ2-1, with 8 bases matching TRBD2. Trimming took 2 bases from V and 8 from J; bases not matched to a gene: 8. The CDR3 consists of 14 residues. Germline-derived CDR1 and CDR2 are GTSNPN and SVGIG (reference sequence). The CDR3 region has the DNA TGTGCCTGGAGTCCGGGACTAGGAGTTTATGAGCAGTTCTTC. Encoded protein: CAWSPGLGVYEQFF.

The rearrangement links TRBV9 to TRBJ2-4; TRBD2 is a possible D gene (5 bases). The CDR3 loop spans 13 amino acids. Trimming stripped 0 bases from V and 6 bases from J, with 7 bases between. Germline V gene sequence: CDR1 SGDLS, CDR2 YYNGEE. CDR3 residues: CASSVGGLNIQYF. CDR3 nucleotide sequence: TGTGCCAGCAGCGTAGGAGGGTTAAACATTCAGTACTTC.